This T cell receptor (beta chain) was recorded in a study of blood T cell repertoires in COVID-19. Overall study: T cells, B-cell-depleted T cells, or PBMCs provided the cDNA or gDNA that served as material.

The data were produced by immunoSEQ multiplex PCR, yet TCRdb's version contains in-frame clones alone and is incomplete. The table has 140,000 or so clones, over 75% seen once; the top ten hold 4.5% to 6%. With 6 bases removed from V and 2 bases from J, the gap between germline ends came to 11 bases. The CDR3 runs to 12 residues. Germline V gene lookup returns CDR1 SQVTM and CDR2 ANQGSEA. Material for sequencing was peripheral blood. The chain uses TRBV29-1 and TRBJ2-7; D is possibly TRBD1 (6 bases). The TCR comes from a woman in her fifties or sixties with acute or convalescent COVID-19. The CDR3 here is CSVLGTTYEQYF. CDR3 DNA: TGCAGCGTACTAGGGACAACCTACGAGCAGTACTTC.